Reported below is one TCR beta chain. No antigen is known for it. The germline CDR1 and CDR2 sequences are MDHEN and SYDVKM. Trimming removed 6 bases from V and 4 bases from J, with 12 bases in between. This CDR3 contains 13 residues. The data were taken from a study of cytomegalovirus exposure and HLA in healthy donors. PCR involved 60 Vbeta and 13 Jbeta primers. The protocol was immunoSEQ multiplex PCR, while the TCRdb copy is restricted to in-frame clones and leaves out a portion. The table lists more than 95,000 clones, over 70% of them singletons, with 1.3% in the top ten. Study-level results: It is likely that the observed cluster of highly shared sequence variants was a sequencing artifact. Analysis was carried out at a later point, and it linked a missense DCLRE1C variant to TCR beta V- and J-gene trimming.

V and J are TRBV28 and TRBJ2-5; D possibly corresponds to TRBD2 (6 bases). Sequenced: PBMCs. The sequence derives from a man between 35 and 55 years old in good health and CMV-seronegative. DNA for the CDR3: TGTGCCAGCAGATCGGGACTCCCAGAGACCCAGTACTTC. Its protein is CASRSGLPETQYF.